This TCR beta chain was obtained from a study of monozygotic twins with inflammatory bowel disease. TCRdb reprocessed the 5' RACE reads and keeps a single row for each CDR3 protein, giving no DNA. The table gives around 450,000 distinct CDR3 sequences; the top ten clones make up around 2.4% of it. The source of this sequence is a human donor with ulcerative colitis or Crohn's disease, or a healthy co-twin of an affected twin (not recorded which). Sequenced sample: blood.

CDR3 sequence reads: CASSAPPHSEQFF. The V gene is TRBV9, the J gene TRBJ2-1; TCRdb calls TRBD1, which cannot be checked without DNA. The germline CDR1 and CDR2 sequences are SGDLS and YYNGEE. The CDR3 is 13 residues long.